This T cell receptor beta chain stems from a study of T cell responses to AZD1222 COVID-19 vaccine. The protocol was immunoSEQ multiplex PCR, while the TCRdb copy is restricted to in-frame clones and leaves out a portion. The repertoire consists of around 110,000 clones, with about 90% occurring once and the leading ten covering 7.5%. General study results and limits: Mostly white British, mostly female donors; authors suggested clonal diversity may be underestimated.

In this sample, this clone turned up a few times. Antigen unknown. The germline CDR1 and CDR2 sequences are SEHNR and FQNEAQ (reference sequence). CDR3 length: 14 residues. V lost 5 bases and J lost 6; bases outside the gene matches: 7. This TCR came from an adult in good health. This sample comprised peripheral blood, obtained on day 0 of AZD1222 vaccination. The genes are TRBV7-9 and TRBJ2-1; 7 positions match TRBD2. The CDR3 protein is CASSTIRGVNEQFF. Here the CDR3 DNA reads TGTGCCAGCAGCACCATACGGGGGGTCAATGAGCAGTTCTTC.